One TCR beta chain is described in this entry. Trimming left V 7 bases short and J 11 bases short, with 17 bases between. The CDR3 sequence is 12 residues long. The data stem from a study of control samples from healthy donors and cancer patients. Here immunoSEQ multiplex PCR was the method, and the copy in TCRdb shows in-frame clones only, minus some. The top ten clones hold about 19% of a sample with some 76,000 clones, just under 90% of them seen once. The chain couples TRBV12-3 or TRBV12-4 to TRBJ1-1; D call uncertain. The sequenced material came from PBMCs. The receptor comes from a man in his 60s with lung cancer. CDR3 loop: CASIDGPLSAFF. CDR3 nucleotides: TGTGCCAGCATTGATGGACCGCTGAGCGCTTTCTTT.